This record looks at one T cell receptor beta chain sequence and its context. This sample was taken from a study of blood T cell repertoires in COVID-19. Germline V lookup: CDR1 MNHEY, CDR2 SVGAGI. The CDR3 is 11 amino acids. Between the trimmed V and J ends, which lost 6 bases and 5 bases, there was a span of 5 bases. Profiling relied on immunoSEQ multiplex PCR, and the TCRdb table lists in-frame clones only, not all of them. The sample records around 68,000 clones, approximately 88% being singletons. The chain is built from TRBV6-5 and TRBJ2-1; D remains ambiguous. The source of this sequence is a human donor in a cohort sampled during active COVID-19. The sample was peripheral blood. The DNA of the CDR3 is TGTGCCAGCAGCTTTAACAATGAGCAGTTCTTC. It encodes CASSFNNEQFF.